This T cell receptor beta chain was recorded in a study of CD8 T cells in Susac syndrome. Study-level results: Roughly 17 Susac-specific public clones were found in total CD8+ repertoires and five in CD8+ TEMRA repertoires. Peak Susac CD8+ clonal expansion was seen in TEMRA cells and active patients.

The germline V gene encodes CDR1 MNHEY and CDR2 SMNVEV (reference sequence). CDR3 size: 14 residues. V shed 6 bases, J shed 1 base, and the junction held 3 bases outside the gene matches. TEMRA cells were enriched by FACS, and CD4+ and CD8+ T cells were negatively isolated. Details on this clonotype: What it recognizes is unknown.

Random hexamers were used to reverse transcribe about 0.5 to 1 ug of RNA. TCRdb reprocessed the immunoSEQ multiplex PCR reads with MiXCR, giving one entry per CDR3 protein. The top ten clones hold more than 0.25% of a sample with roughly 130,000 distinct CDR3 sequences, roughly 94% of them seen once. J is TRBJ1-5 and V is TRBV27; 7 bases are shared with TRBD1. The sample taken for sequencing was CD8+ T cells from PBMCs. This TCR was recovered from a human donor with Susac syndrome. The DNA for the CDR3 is TGTGCCAGCAGGACAGGGTCGAGCAATCAGCCCCAGCATTTT. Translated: CASRTGSSNQPQHF.